These T cell receptor beta chains were read from a single sample in a study of blood T cell repertoires in COVID-19. Generated by immunoSEQ multiplex PCR, the TCRdb table keeps only in-frame clones and is missing some. The table includes roughly 250,000 clones, 90% detected once. Material for sequencing was PBMCs or T cells enriched from blood (not recorded which). The receptor source for this set is a man between 45 and 60 years old who had been exposed to COVID-19. Each CDR3 is given with its conserved first and last residue. A D gene is named only where the DNA matches it firmly. Not all rows give a size; the values are once, few, many and, for expanded clones, a class.

>12|TRBV2|-|-|TRBJ2-5
TGTGCCAGCAGTATACAGAGAGAGACCCAGTACTTC
CASSIQRETQYF
>15|TRBV5-4|-|-|TRBJ2-2
TGTGCCAGCGCGGCCGAGAGGGTTGGCACCGGGGAGCTGTTTTTT
CASAAERVGTGELFF
>15|TRBV5-1|TRBD1|-|TRBJ1-2
TGCGCCAGCAGCTCCGGACAGGGGGCTCACTATGGCTACACCTTC
CASSSGQGAHYGYTF
>13|TRBV28|TRBD1|-|TRBJ1-1
TGTGCCAGCAGTTTTCCGGGCAGGGGGCCGGCTTTCTTT
CASSFPGRGPAFF
>20|TRBV4-1|TRBD2|-|TRBJ2-1
TGCGCCAGCAGCCAAGATCGGGGGTCACTAGCGGGAGGGTCCTACAATGAGCAGTTCTTC
CASSQDRGSLAGGSYNEQFF
>15|TRBV9|-|-|TRBJ1-2
TGTGCCAGCAGCGTAGATCCAATTGCGAGTATTGGCTACACCTTC
CASSVDPIASIGYTF
>14|TRBV30|TRBD1|-|TRBJ2-2
TGTGCCTCGTCGATTCTCCAGGGGGCTGGGGAGCTGTTTTTT
CASSILQGAGELFF
>19|TRBV7-2|-|-|TRBJ2-6
TGTGCCAGCACCCTAAACTGGGCAGGTCCTTCCTCTGGGGCCAACGTCCTGACTTTC
CASTLNWAGPSSGANVLTF
>14|TRBV6-4|-|-|TRBJ1-1
TGTGCCAGCAGATTAACAGGGTCGGACACTGAAGCTTTCTTT
CASRLTGSDTEAFF
>15|TRBV9|-|-|TRBJ1-1
TGTGCCAGCAGCGCAGAGGGACACCTGAACACTGAAGCTTTCTTT
CASSAEGHLNTEAFF
>18|TRBV28|TRBD2|few|TRBJ2-3
TGTGCCAGCAGTTTATGGGCTAGCGGGGGGACTAGCACAGATACGCAGTATTTT
CASSLWASGGTSTDTQYF
>12|TRBV29-1|-|-|TRBJ2-1
TGCAGCGAGAGACAGAACGACAATGAGCAGTTCTTC
CSERQNDNEQFF
>14|TRBV7-9|-|-|TRBJ1-5
TGTGCCAGCAGCTTAGGCAGATCAGATCAGCCCCAGCATTTT
CASSLGRSDQPQHF
>16|TRBV7-6|TRBD2|-|TRBJ2-7
TGTGCCAGCAGCTTAGCGCAAGGGGAGGGTAACGACGAGCAGTACTTC
CASSLAQGEGNDEQYF
>14|TRBV3-1/TRBV3-2|-|-|TRBJ1-5
TGTGCCAGCAGCCTACAGGGATTAAATCAGCCCCAGCATTTT
CASSLQGLNQPQHF
>12|TRBV19|-|-|TRBJ1-2
TGTGCCAGTAGTATCACAGGGTTCGGCTACACCTTC
CASSITGFGYTF
>15|TRBV4-2|TRBD1|-|TRBJ1-1
TGTGCCAGCAGCCAACCACAGGGGGCGGGAACTGAAGCTTTCTTT
CASSQPQGAGTEAFF
>16|TRBV5-1|TRBD2|once|TRBJ2-1
TGCGCCAGCAGCCCCTTGACTAGCGGGGTTACCGATGAGCAGTTCTTC
CASSPLTSGVTDEQFF
>15|TRBV27|TRBD1|-|TRBJ2-5
TGTGCCAGCAGTTTATCACAGGGGGTTATAGAGACCCAGTACTTC
CASSLSQGVIETQYF
>14|TRBV5-6|-|-|TRBJ1-2
TGTGCCAGCAGCTTACGGGGGGCTAACTATGGCTACACCTTC
CASSLRGANYGYTF
>16|TRBV7-8|TRBD2|-|TRBJ2-1
TGTGCCAGCAGCTCATCCATAGCGGGACGGTCCAATGAGCAGTTCTTC
CASSSSIAGRSNEQFF
>15|TRBV9|TRBD2|-|TRBJ2-2
TGTGCCAGCAGCGTGCGGGGGTTCGGTACCGGGGAGCTGTTTTTT
CASSVRGFGTGELFF
>16|TRBV5-6|TRBD1|-|TRBJ1-2
TGTGCCAGCAGCTTATCGGACAGGGGGGATTTCTATGGCTACACCTTC
CASSLSDRGDFYGYTF
>14|TRBV5-6|-|-|TRBJ1-5
TGTGCCAGCAGCTTGGCTCAGTACAATCAGCCCCAGCATTTT
CASSLAQYNQPQHF
>15|TRBV28|TRBD1|-|TRBJ1-6
TGTGCCAGCAGTATACTACAGGGGACAAATTCACCCCTCCACTTT
CASSILQGTNSPLHF
>13|TRBV7-8|-|-|TRBJ1-6
TGTGCCAGCAGCTTAATGGGGCGCTCACCCCTCCACTTT
CASSLMGRSPLHF
>17|TRBV5-1|TRBD1|-|TRBJ1-6
TGCGCCAGCAGCTTGCGGCAGGGGGTTGGTAGTAATTCACCCCTCCACTTT
CASSLRQGVGSNSPLHF
>15|TRBV18|-|-|TRBJ2-3
TGTGCCAGCTCACCACCGATGAGTTTGGGAGGTACGCAGTATTTT
CASSPPMSLGGTQYF
>15|TRBV4-1|-|-|TRBJ1-4
TGCGCCAGCAGCCAAGATTTATCAGGGCGTGAAAAACTGTTTTTT
CASSQDLSGREKLFF
>15|TRBV28|TRBD1|-|TRBJ1-4
TGTGCCAGCAGTTCTTTGGGACAGGGGAATGAAAAACTGTTTTTT
CASSSLGQGNEKLFF
>14|TRBV7-2|TRBD2|-|TRBJ2-1
TGTGCCAGCAGCTTCGGACTAGGGTGGAATGAGCAGTTCTTC
CASSFGLGWNEQFF